The 20 T cell receptor beta chains reported below all come from one sample, sequenced in a study of blood T cell repertoires in COVID-19. The table came from immunoSEQ multiplex PCR; TCRdb's copy has only in-frame clones and leaves some out. Altogether 120,000 or so clones are present, about three quarters being singletons, with the ten largest covering over 2%. The sequenced material came from peripheral blood. The receptors were sampled from a woman in her seventies with acute or convalescent COVID-19.

J is TRBJ1-5 and V is TRBV19; no reliable D call. Germline-derived CDR1 and CDR2 are LNHDA and SQIVND (reference sequence). The CDR3 has 13 residues. Trimming cost V 4 bases and J 5 bases, with 9 bases left between them. The CDR3 spells CASSTQAHQPQHF. CDR3 bases: TGTGCCAGTAGTACCCAGGCTCATCAGCCCCAGCATTTT.

The genes are TRBV7-2 and TRBJ2-2, with TRBD2 matching over 12 bases. Germline V CDR1 and CDR2: SGHTA, FQGNSA. The CDR3 totals 17 residues. V shed 6 bases and J 6 bases; nucleotides not matched to a gene: 11. The CDR3 spells CASRRLAGGNVPGELFF. CDR3 DNA: TGTGCCAGCAGGCGTCTAGCGGGGGGGAACGTCCCCGGGGAGCTGTTTTTT. Variable domain in full (rest from reference TRBV7-2 and TRBJ2-2): GAGVSQSPSNKVTEKGKDVELRCDPISGHTALYWYRQSLGQGLEFLIYFQGNSAPDKSGLPSDRFSAERTGGSVSTLTIQRTQQEDSAVYLCASRRLAGGNVPGELFFGEGSRLTVL.

The table lists this clone with many counts. This CDR3 is CASSVRDKNEQYF. The CDR3 region has the DNA TGTGCCAGCAGCGTCCGGGACAAAAACGAGCAGTACTTC. The chain has TRBV7-2 and TRBJ2-7, with a tentative D call TRBD1 (6 bases). The CDR3 runs 13 residues. CDR1 and CDR2 (germline): SGHTA, FQGNSA. Trimming left V 5 bases short and J 5 bases short, with 13 bases between.

The chain employs TRBV5-3 and TRBJ1-5; D is perhaps TRBD1 (5 bases). TRBV5-3 is an ORF; its function is uncertain. V shed 0 bases and J shed 7 bases, with 11 bases lying between them. The CDR3 loop spans 14 amino acids. The CDR3: CARSLGVGGQPQHF. CDR3 sequence (DNA): TGTGCCAGAAGCTTGGGGGTCGGGGGGCAGCCCCAGCATTTT.

The chain has TRBV12-5 and TRBJ2-3; TRBD1 matches at 7 bases. The CDR3 contains 14 residues. CDR1 LGHNT and CDR2 FRNRAP come from the germline V gene. The V gene end was trimmed by 5 bases and the J gene end by 2 bases; junction bases not matched to a gene: 4. The CDR3 here is CASGLGTDTDTQYF. The CDR3 DNA sequence: TGTGCTAGTGGTCTAGGGACAGACACAGATACGCAGTATTTT.

J is TRBJ2-7 and V is TRBV7-9; D is possibly TRBD1 (6 bases). The CDR3 runs to 16 residues. CDR1 SEHNR and CDR2 FQNEAQ come from the germline V gene (reference sequence). The V end was cut by 5 bases, the J end by 1 base, with 18 bases between. CDR3 coding DNA: TGTGCCAGCAGCCCCATGCTAGGGACATTTTCCTACGAGCAGTACTTC. This translates into CASSPMLGTFSYEQYF.

The chain combines TRBV14 with TRBJ1-1, with 7 nucleotides matching TRBD1. J lost 2 bases, V lost 4 bases, and 1 base had no gene match. Per germline, CDR1 SGHDN and CDR2 FVKESK. This CDR3 region has 13 residues. The CDR3 DNA reads as TGTGCCAGCAGCCGGACAGGAAACACTGAAGCTTTCTTT. Protein: CASSRTGNTEAFF.

The chain has TRBV18 and TRBJ1-1, with TRBD1 as a possible D gene (5 bases). The CDR3 has 13 amino acids. The germline CDR1 and CDR2 sequences are KGHSH and LQKENI. The V gene lost 5 bases and the J gene lost 1 base, with 8 bases spanning the gap. CDR3 residues: CASSNQGNTEAFF. The DNA of the CDR3 is TGTGCCAGCTCAAATCAGGGGAACACTGAAGCTTTCTTT.

The chain joins TRBV27 to TRBJ1-5; D call uncertain. V was pared by 0 bases and J by 4 bases, with 7 bases between. There are 14 residues in the CDR3. From germline, CDR1 is MNHEY and CDR2 SMNVEV (reference sequence). The CDR3 bases are TGTGCCAGCAGTTTATCTGGCAGTAATCAGCCCCAGCATTTT. As protein: CASSLSGSNQPQHF.

V usage is TRBV5-1 and J usage is TRBJ2-5, with 11 bases matching TRBD2. The CDR3 covers 16 residues. V was clipped by 2 bases and J by 4 bases; unmatched bases: 7. Looked up from germline, CDR1 is SGHRS and CDR2 is YFSETQ. The CDR3 sequence: CASSLSTSGSPETQYF. The CDR3 DNA follows: TGCGCCAGCAGCTTATCAACTAGCGGGAGCCCAGAGACCCAGTACTTC.

J is TRBJ1-5 and V is TRBV5-1; 7 nucleotides align to TRBD1. V shed 6 bases and J 0 bases; nucleotides not matched to a gene: 6. The CDR3 is 15 amino acids. Germline CDR1 and CDR2: SGHRS and YFSETQ. The CDR3 reads CASTATGDSNQPQHF. In DNA form, the CDR3 reads TGCGCCAGCACCGCAACAGGGGATAGCAATCAGCCCCAGCATTTT.

The V and J genes are TRBV2 and TRBJ2-2; 9 positions match TRBD1. Germline V gene sequence: CDR1 SNHLY, CDR2 FYNNEI. Trimming cost V 6 bases and J 6 bases; bases outside gene matches: 5. The CDR3 has 14 residues. The CDR3 protein is CASSPGTGPGELFF. For the CDR3, the DNA is TGTGCCAGCAGCCCTGGGACAGGGCCCGGGGAGCTGTTTTTT.

The sample holds one count of this clone. This chain joins TRBV25-1 and TRBJ2-6; no clear D. Per the germline V gene, CDR1 is MGHDK and CDR2 is SYGVNS. The CDR3 spans 14 residues. V was trimmed by 5 bases and J by 1 base, leaving 6 bases between them. This CDR3 reads CASSWASGANVLTF. DNA for the CDR3: TGTGCCAGCAGTTGGGCTTCTGGGGCCAACGTCCTGACTTTC.

The genes are TRBV6-6 and TRBJ2-7, with 7 bases matching TRBD1. CDR1 is MNHNY and CDR2 is SVGAGI in the germline V gene (reference sequence). Losses at the gene ends were 4 bases for V and 1 base for J; bases not matched to a gene: 10. This CDR3 contains 16 residues. The CDR3 is CASSSPATGISYEQYF. The CDR3 DNA reads as TGTGCCAGCAGTTCCCCGGCGACAGGGATTTCCTACGAGCAGTACTTC.

The CDR3, as DNA: TGCAGCGCCCTTTGGGGGGACCGGGACTCCTACGAGCAGTACTTC. Residues: CSALWGDRDSYEQYF. The rearrangement uses TRBV29-1 and TRBJ2-7; D is perhaps TRBD2 (6 bases). This CDR3 has 15 residues. Looked up from germline, CDR1 is SQVTM and CDR2 is ANQGSEA. V lost 7 bases to trimming and J lost 0 bases, with 19 bases between them.

The chain employs TRBV27 and TRBJ2-2; a possible D gene is TRBD2 (5 bases). In germline, CDR1 is MNHEY, CDR2 SMNVEV (reference sequence). V was cut by 0 bases and J by 0 bases, with 11 bases left in between. The CDR3 consists of 17 residues. The CDR3 sequence: CASSLSRVLANTGELFF. Here the CDR3 DNA reads TGTGCCAGCAGTTTATCGCGGGTACTCGCGAACACCGGGGAGCTGTTTTTT.

The chain joins TRBV7-8 to TRBJ2-7; TRBD1 matches at 10 bases. This CDR3 region has 16 residues. V lost 1 base, J lost 1 base, and 4 bases stayed unmatched. Germline V lookup: CDR1 SGHVS, CDR2 FQNEAQ. The DNA of the CDR3 is TGTGCCAGCAGCTTAGGGATGGGACAGGGGTCCTACGAGCAGTACTTC. Protein sequence: CASSLGMGQGSYEQYF.

The chain is built from TRBV11-3 and TRBJ2-1; 8 nucleotides agree with TRBD2. In germline, CDR1 is SGHNT, CDR2 YENEEA. The CDR3 is 15 amino acids. With V trimmed by 1 base and J by 9 bases, 8 bases remained unmatched. The CDR3 sequence: CASSLVTGGASEQFF. CDR3 in DNA: TGTGCCAGCAGCTTAGTAACCGGGGGGGCCAGTGAGCAGTTCTTC.

The chain joins TRBV12-3 or TRBV12-4 to TRBJ1-2, with D perhaps matching TRBD1 (5 bases). This CDR3 has 11 amino acids. Between the trimmed V and J ends, which lost 4 bases and 7 bases, there was a span of 7 bases. The DNA of the CDR3 is TGTGCCAGCAGTTCCAGGGTTGGCTACACCTTC. It is translated as CASSSRVGYTF.

This chain uses TRBV5-1 with TRBJ2-5, with D possibly matching TRBD2 (5 bases). Trimming took off 4 bases at V and 2 bases at J, with 15 bases between the two ends. The CDR3 is 15 amino acids. Germline CDR1 is SGHRS and CDR2 is YFSETQ. CDR3 in DNA: TGCGCCAGCAGCCTGGCCGAGGGATGGCAAGAGACCCAGTACTTC. It codes for CASSLAEGWQETQYF.